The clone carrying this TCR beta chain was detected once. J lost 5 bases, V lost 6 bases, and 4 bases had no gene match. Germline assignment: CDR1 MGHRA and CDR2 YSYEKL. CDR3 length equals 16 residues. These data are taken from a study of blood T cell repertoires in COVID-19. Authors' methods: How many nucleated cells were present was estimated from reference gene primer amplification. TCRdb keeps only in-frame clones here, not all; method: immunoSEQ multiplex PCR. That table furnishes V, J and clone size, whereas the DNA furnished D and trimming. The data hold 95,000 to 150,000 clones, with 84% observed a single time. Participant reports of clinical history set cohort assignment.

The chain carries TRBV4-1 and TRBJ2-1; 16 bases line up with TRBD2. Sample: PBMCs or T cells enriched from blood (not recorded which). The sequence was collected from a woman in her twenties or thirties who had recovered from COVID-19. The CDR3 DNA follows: TGCGCCAGCAGTCGGGGACTAGCGGGAGGGAACAATGAGCAGTTCTTC. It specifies CASSRGLAGGNNEQFF.